This T cell receptor beta chain came from a study of breast tumors, draining lymph nodes, adjacent tissues. The study's findings and limits: Findings are consistent with lymph node origin and intratumoral expansion of most tumor T cells.

Per the germline V gene, CDR1 is DFQATT and CDR2 is SNEGSKA (reference sequence). V was clipped by 2 bases and J by 6 bases, with 13 bases between them. The CDR3 is made up of 13 amino acids. TCRdb re-analysed the multiplex PCR reads in MiXCR, keeping a single row per CDR3 protein. The sample has 50,000 to 65,000 distinct CDR3 sequences, roughly 39% seen once. A word on this clonotype: Its antigen is not known.

Sequences were obtained from breast tumor tissue. The chain joins TRBV20-1 to TRBJ1-2; D is undetermined. This TCR was recovered from a female donor with breast cancer. Some clones in this sample may be carry-over from other donors' samples. CDR3 region: CSARPGRRDGYTF. CDR3 DNA sequence: TGCAGTGCTAGACCCGGAAGAAGGGATGGCTACACCTTC.